The rows below give T cell receptor beta chains drawn from one sample of a study of blood T cells in healthy people across ages. TCRdb re-called the 5' RACE reads through MiXCR, storing one row per CDR3 protein. The sample includes 730,000 or so distinct CDR3 sequences, around 46% of them seen just once. The sequenced sample consisted of blood. The receptors derive from a woman between 55 and 75 years old in good health. Each CDR3 is given with its conserved first and last residue. The D gene is left open where the match is weak. A row's size may be missing; if present it is once, few, many or a size class.

clone size	D gene	J gene	CDR3 length	V gene	CDR3 DNA	CDR3 protein
NA	NA	TRBJ2-2	16	TRBV5-6	TGTGCCAGCAGCCTAGTCGGGATATCGAACACCGGGGAGCTGTTTTTT	CASSLVGISNTGELFF
NA	TRBD1	TRBJ1-6	14	TRBV20-1	TGCAGTGCTAAAACGGACAGGGGGCATTCACCCCTCCACTTT	CSAKTDRGHSPLHF
NA	TRBD2	TRBJ2-3	14	TRBV2	TGTGCCAGCAATATAGCGGGGGGGACAGATACGCAGTATTTT	CASNIAGGTDTQYF
NA	NA	TRBJ2-3	13	TRBV6-5	TGTGCCAGCAGAGCGACGCCGGCGGATACGCAGTATTTT	CASRATPADTQYF
NA	TRBD1	TRBJ2-1	15	TRBV27	TGTGCCAGCAGAACCGGGACAGTCTCCTACAATGAGCAGTTCTTC	CASRTGTVSYNEQFF
once	NA	TRBJ1-4	14	TRBV28	TGTGCCAGCAGTGTTGGTCTGGCCCGCGAAAAACTGTTTTTT	CASSVGLAREKLFF
NA	TRBD1	TRBJ1-2	13	TRBV6-2/TRBV6-3	TGTGCCAGCAGTCCCCAGACAGGGTCTGGCTACACCTTC	CASSPQTGSGYTF
NA	NA	TRBJ2-6	13	TRBV25-1	TGTGCCAGCAGTGAACCTGGGGCCAACGTCCTGACTTTC	CASSEPGANVLTF
few	NA	TRBJ2-3	14	TRBV9	TGTGCCAGCAGCGCGCTGGAAAGCACAGATACGCAGTATTTT	CASSALESTDTQYF
NA	TRBD1	TRBJ1-4	15	TRBV9	TGTGCCAGCTCCCCGGGACAGGGGTTGAATGAAAAACTGTTTTTT	CASSPGQGLNEKLFF
NA	NA	TRBJ1-2	11	TRBV6-5	TGTGCCAGCAGTTACGAGGGTGGCTACACCTTC	CASSYEGGYTF
NA	NA	TRBJ2-7	15	TRBV2	TGTGCCAGCAGTGAACAACAGCCAAGCACCTACGAGCAGTACTTC	CASSEQQPSTYEQYF
many	NA	TRBJ2-4	15	TRBV7-2	TGTGCCAGCAGCTTTGGACAGGGAGGGGGAGACATTCAGTACTTC	CASSFGQGGGDIQYF
NA	TRBD2	TRBJ2-7	15	TRBV7-2	TGTGCCAGCGCTACGCAGACTAGCGAATTCTACGAGCAGTACTTC	CASATQTSEFYEQYF
NA	TRBD1	TRBJ1-6	14	TRBV7-9	TGTGCCAGCAGTGAGACAGGGTTTGGTTCACCCCTCCACTTT	CASSETGFGSPLHF
NA	NA	TRBJ2-1	17	TRBV24-1	TGTGCCACCAGTGATCCCACGACCGCTCTCAACTACAATGAGCAGTTCTTC	CATSDPTTALNYNEQFF
NA	NA	TRBJ2-4	17	TRBV6-2/TRBV6-3	TGTGCCAGCAGCCCCCCCGAAGGCGCACTAGCCAAAAACATTCAGTACTTC	CASSPPEGALAKNIQYF
NA	NA	TRBJ2-7	11	TRBV6-2/TRBV6-3	TGTGCCAGCAGAGAGCCCCCAGTTGAGTACTTC	CASREPPVEYF
NA	NA	TRBJ2-5	14	TRBV24-1	TGTGCCACCAGTGATCCCGGGACTGCGGAGACCCAGTACTTC	CATSDPGTAETQYF
NA	TRBD1	TRBJ1-2	15	TRBV4-2	TGTGCCAGCAGCGCAGGACAGGGCGAAAACTATGGCTACACCTTC	CASSAGQGENYGYTF
NA	TRBD2	TRBJ2-3	16	TRBV6-2/TRBV6-3	TGTGCCAGCAGTTACCCAACAGCGGGAGGCACAGATACGCAGTATTTT	CASSYPTAGGTDTQYF
NA	TRBD1	TRBJ1-2	14	TRBV4-3	TGCGCCAGCAGCCAAGTAGACAGGGATCATGGCGACACCTTC	CASSQVDRDHGDTF
NA	NA	TRBJ1-5	16	TRBV6-6	TGTGCCAGTCGATTAAGCGCAGGGGCCTCTAATCAGCCCCAGCATTTT	CASRLSAGASNQPQHF
NA	NA	TRBJ2-7	15	TRBV10-3	TGTGCCATCAGTGAGTCGAGGGGGGGGTCCAACGAGCAGTACTTC	CAISESRGGSNEQYF
NA	TRBD2	TRBJ2-1	15	TRBV5-1	TGCGCCAGCAGCCCCCCTGCGGGGGGGCGCAATGAGCAGTTCTTC	CASSPPAGGRNEQFF
NA	NA	TRBJ1-2	13	TRBV9	TGTGCCAGCACCCCGGACGCCAAATATGGCTACACCTTC	CASTPDAKYGYTF
NA	TRBD2	TRBJ2-7	16	TRBV6-2/TRBV6-3	TGTGCCAGCACTCTCCACTCTAGCGGTACATACAATGAGCAGTACTTC	CASTLHSSGTYNEQYF
NA	NA	TRBJ2-1	14	TRBV20-1	TGCAGTGCTCAACCGGTTACCCACGACAATGAGCAGTTCTTC	CSAQPVTHDNEQFF
NA	TRBD1	TRBJ1-2	11	TRBV20-1	TGCAGAGTAGGGGGCGACTATGGCTACACCTTC	CRVGGDYGYTF
once	NA	TRBJ2-6	14	TRBV20-1	TGCAGTGCTAGCCGACCCTCTGAGGCCAACGTCCTGACTTTC	CSASRPSEANVLTF